The source of this T cell receptor (beta chain) is a study of blood T cell repertoires in COVID-19. About the study: Researchers got acute and convalescent COVID-19 samples from the United States, Italy and Spain. Nucleic acid was either cDNA or gDNA, and it came from T cells, B-cell-depleted T cells, or PBMCs.

The CDR3 length is 15 residues. Germline assignment: CDR1 SGDLS and CDR2 YYNGEE. The V and J ends lost 3 bases and 0 bases respectively, with 11 bases between them. Methods used by the authors: Amplification of reference gene primers was used by the study to estimate nucleated cell counts. The assay was immunoSEQ multiplex PCR, and TCRdb's table has in-frame clones only and misses some. V and J calls and clone size are those listed in that table; D and trimming were worked out from the DNA. The repertoire holds more than 110,000 clones, with around 81% as singletons. The source is a woman aged 55-75 years with acute or convalescent COVID-19. This rearrangement joins TRBV9 to TRBJ2-3, with D possibly being TRBD1 (6 bases). Sequencing was done on a sample of peripheral blood. The CDR3 nucleotides read TGTGCCAGCAGCGAGGGGACATCTAGCACAGATACGCAGTATTTT. Its protein product is CASSEGTSSTDTQYF.